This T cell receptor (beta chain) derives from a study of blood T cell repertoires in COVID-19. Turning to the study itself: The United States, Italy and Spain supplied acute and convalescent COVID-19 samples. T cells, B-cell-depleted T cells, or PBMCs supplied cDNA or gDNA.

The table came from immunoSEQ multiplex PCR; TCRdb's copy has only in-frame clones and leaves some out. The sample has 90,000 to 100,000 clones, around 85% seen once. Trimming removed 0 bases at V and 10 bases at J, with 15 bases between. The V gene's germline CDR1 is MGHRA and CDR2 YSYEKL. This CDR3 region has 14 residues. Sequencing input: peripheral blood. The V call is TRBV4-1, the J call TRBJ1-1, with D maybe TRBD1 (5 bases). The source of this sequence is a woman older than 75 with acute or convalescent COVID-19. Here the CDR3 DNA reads TGCGCCAGCAGCCAAGATGGGCAGGGAAGAACAGCTTTCTTT. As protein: CASSQDGQGRTAFF.